The rows below give T cell receptor beta chains drawn from one sample of a study of blood T cell repertoires in COVID-19. Profiled with immunoSEQ multiplex PCR; TCRdb holds only in-frame clones, not every one. The table includes 130,000 to 150,000 clones, 81% detected once. Specimen: peripheral blood. The receptors shown here come from a human donor in a cohort sampled during active COVID-19. CDR3s include the opening cysteine and the closing phenylalanine or tryptophan. D genes are given only for firm matches. Clone sizes are given selectively: once, few, many, or a class where the clone is expanded.

cdr3_nt	cdr3_aa	cdr3_length	j_call	v_call	clone_size	d_call
TGTGCCAAGAGCCTCCGAAAGACCCAGTACTTC	CAKSLRKTQYF	11	TRBJ2-5	TRBV27	NA	NA
TGTGCCAGCAGGCTCAGGGGTTCCATGAACACTGAAGCTTTCTTT	CASRLRGSMNTEAFF	15	TRBJ1-1	TRBV3-1/TRBV3-2	NA	NA
TGTGCCAGTACTCCGACAGGGGGAACTTATTGGTATGGCTACACCTTC	CASTPTGGTYWYGYTF	16	TRBJ1-2	TRBV19	NA	TRBD1
TGTGCCACCAGTAGGGGGACAGGGGTAGTTAGCGGGAGGGCCCTCTGGTCCTACAATGAGCAGTTCTTC	CATSRGTGVVSGRALWSYNEQFF	23	TRBJ2-1	TRBV24-1	once	NA
TGTGCCAGCAGTTCCGGGACTAGCGGGGACGACGAGCAGTACTTC	CASSSGTSGDDEQYF	15	TRBJ2-7	TRBV28	NA	TRBD2
TGCAGTGCTAGTCAGGGGAGCACTGAAGCTTTCTTT	CSASQGSTEAFF	12	TRBJ1-1	TRBV20-1	NA	NA
TGTGCCAGCGAGACAGGAAGTTTACCTCGGGGCTATGGCTACACCTTC	CASETGSLPRGYGYTF	16	TRBJ1-2	TRBV28	NA	NA
TGTGCCAGCAGTCAGACAGGGACCCCTTACTACGAGCAGTACTTC	CASSQTGTPYYEQYF	15	TRBJ2-7	TRBV27	NA	TRBD1
TGTGCCAGCAGCCCCGGGACTCCCCTGCTCCACTTCTACGAGCAGTACTTC	CASSPGTPLLHFYEQYF	17	TRBJ2-7	TRBV11-3	once	NA
TGTGCCAGCAGTGAAGTCCGGGACGAGCAGTACTTC	CASSEVRDEQYF	12	TRBJ2-7	TRBV2	NA	NA
TGCGCCAGCAGCCAAGATCGGACTAGCTACATTCAGTACTTC	CASSQDRTSYIQYF	14	TRBJ2-4	TRBV4-3	few	TRBD2
TGTGCCATCAGTGTTCCACAGGGCTTCGAGCAGTACTTC	CAISVPQGFEQYF	13	TRBJ2-7	TRBV10-3	NA	NA
TGTGCCAGCAGCCCTACAGGGGTGTTTAACACCGGGGAGCTGTTTTTT	CASSPTGVFNTGELFF	16	TRBJ2-2	TRBV7-2	few	TRBD1
TGTGCCAGCAGTTCGTGGCTAGCGGAATACGAGCAGTACTTC	CASSSWLAEYEQYF	14	TRBJ2-7	TRBV6-2/TRBV6-3	NA	TRBD2
TGTGCCAGTAGTTCCGCCAGGGGAGGGCGAGAGACCCAGTACTTC	CASSSARGGRETQYF	15	TRBJ2-5	TRBV19	NA	NA
TGTGCCAGCAGCGTAGCTCCCCAGAGGACTAGCGGTAGGGAGCAGTTCTTC	CASSVAPQRTSGREQFF	17	TRBJ2-1	TRBV9	NA	TRBD2
TGTGCCAGCAGCCCTAGGGCGGGAGTTATATACGAGCAGTACTTC	CASSPRAGVIYEQYF	15	TRBJ2-7	TRBV7-9	NA	TRBD2
TGCGCCAGCAGCCCGGGGGGGACAGGGTTTTCCCACGAGCAGTACTTC	CASSPGGTGFSHEQYF	16	TRBJ2-7	TRBV5-1	NA	NA
TGTGCCAGCAGTTTAGAGGGCAGGGGCAACTTAGAGCAGTACTTC	CASSLEGRGNLEQYF	15	TRBJ2-7	TRBV28	NA	NA
TGTGCCAGCAGTTTAGTCCGGAGCACAGATACGCAGTATTTT	CASSLVRSTDTQYF	14	TRBJ2-3	TRBV28	NA	NA
TGCGCCAGCAGCTTGTACCTGGGCGAGACCCAGTACTTC	CASSLYLGETQYF	13	TRBJ2-5	TRBV5-1	once	NA
TGTGCCAGCAACGTCCGGGACTACATCTACGAGCAGTACTTC	CASNVRDYIYEQYF	14	TRBJ2-7	TRBV2	NA	TRBD2
TGTGCCAGCAGTTACGGCCGGACAGTTGGACACACTGAAGCTTTCTTT	CASSYGRTVGHTEAFF	16	TRBJ1-1	TRBV6-2/TRBV6-3	NA	NA
TGTGCCAGCAGATCCTCACAGGGTGCATGGCAGCCCCAGCATTTT	CASRSSQGAWQPQHF	15	TRBJ1-5	TRBV28	NA	NA
TGTGCCAGCAGTTCAACAGGGATTTTATTGGGGGCCAACGTCCTGACTTTC	CASSSTGILLGANVLTF	17	TRBJ2-6	TRBV28	NA	NA
TGTGCCAGCAGACAGGACAGGGGGCTTAGCAATCAGCCCCAGCATTTT	CASRQDRGLSNQPQHF	16	TRBJ1-5	TRBV2	NA	TRBD1
TGTGCCAGCAGCTTAGGATCAGGGATCCAAGAGACCCAGTACTTC	CASSLGSGIQETQYF	15	TRBJ2-5	TRBV7-9	NA	NA
TGTGCCACCAGTGACGTTACCGTGGGGGGAGAGACCCAGTACTTC	CATSDVTVGGETQYF	15	TRBJ2-5	TRBV24-1	NA	NA
TGTGCCAGTTCGCAGGCTAGCGGGAGCACAGATACGCAGTATTTT	CASSQASGSTDTQYF	15	TRBJ2-3	TRBV6-4	NA	TRBD2
TGTGCCAGCAGTGAACCGGGACAGGGGATGACAGATACGCAGTATTTT	CASSEPGQGMTDTQYF	16	TRBJ2-3	TRBV2	NA	TRBD1
TGTGCCAGCTCACCCGGGACTAGCGGGAGGTACGAGCAGTACTTC	CASSPGTSGRYEQYF	15	TRBJ2-7	TRBV18	NA	TRBD2
TGTGCCAGCAGCGTAGTCGGGGGGCCTACCTACGAGCAGTACTTC	CASSVVGGPTYEQYF	15	TRBJ2-7	TRBV9	NA	NA
TGCGCCAGCAGCACGAAAGCGGGAGGGACTGTAGGGGGCTTATACGAGCAGTACTTC	CASSTKAGGTVGGLYEQYF	19	TRBJ2-7	TRBV5-1	NA	TRBD2
TGTGCCAGCAGCTTGGGGACTCTAGCGGGGAGCTACAATGAGCAGTTCTTC	CASSLGTLAGSYNEQFF	17	TRBJ2-1	TRBV5-4	NA	TRBD2
TGTGCCAGCTGGACAGGGGTTGGGGCCAACGTCCTGACTTTC	CASWTGVGANVLTF	14	TRBJ2-6	TRBV28	NA	TRBD1
TGTGCCAGCAGTTTACAGGGGGCTCTAATTTATGAGCAGTTCTTC	CASSLQGALIYEQFF	15	TRBJ2-1	TRBV28	NA	TRBD1
TGCGCCAGCAGCCAGCCAACAGGGGGTCGCTACGAGCAGTACTTC	CASSQPTGGRYEQYF	15	TRBJ2-7	TRBV4-3	once	TRBD1
TGCGCCAGCAGCCAGGGGCAGGGGGCGTCGGGAAACACCATATATTTT	CASSQGQGASGNTIYF	16	TRBJ1-3	TRBV4-3	many	TRBD1
TGTGCCAGCAGCCCCAGGGGGGCCAACGTCCTGACTTTC	CASSPRGANVLTF	13	TRBJ2-6	TRBV3-1/TRBV3-2	NA	NA
TGTGCCAGCAGCCAAGATCTCTGGCGGGACTCCTACGAGCAGTACTTC	CASSQDLWRDSYEQYF	16	TRBJ2-7	TRBV3-1/TRBV3-2	NA	NA